The clone carrying this TCR beta chain showed up many times. Its antigen is still unknown. This CDR3 region has 14 residues. CDR1 and CDR2 from the germline V gene are DFQATT and SNEGSKA (reference sequence). The V end was cut by 3 bases, the J end by 3 bases, with 11 bases between. The sample belongs to a study of identical twins. Findings of the study overall: Zero-insertion analyses could be partly confounded by invariant MAIT and iNKT cells. Insertions were reduced in abundant cord blood beta clonotypes but not in memory repertoires. Models predicted less out-of-frame TCR alpha sharing in monozygotic twins than was found.

Each cDNA held unique molecular identifiers, and template switching gave it a universal primer site. Via MiXCR, TCRdb re-called the 5' RACE reads, giving one row per CDR3 protein. Seen here are 550,000 to 700,000 distinct CDR3 sequences, roughly 9.5% observed once, and the top ten hold roughly 3%. Separately, the same data were catalogued under a study of yellow fever vaccine responses in identical twins.

The clonotype originates from a woman between 18 and 29 years old in good health. This chain connects TRBV20-1 to TRBJ1-4; no definite D call. The sample comprised PBMCs. The CDR3 is CSASRAGANEKLFF. The CDR3 nucleotides are TGCAGTGCTAGTAGGGCAGGCGCTAATGAAAAACTGTTTTTT.